The 20 T cell receptor beta chains listed next were all sequenced from one sample in a study of pediatric ulcerative colitis. Only in-frame clones appear in the TCRdb table, and some are missing; sequencing was by immunoSEQ multiplex PCR. The sample contains tens of thousands of clones, over 65% of which appear only once. During colonoscopy, one to two rectal pinch biopsies were collected. Sequenced input: gut tissue. These receptors were collected from a boy between 10 and 17 years old with severe ulcerative colitis.

The chain combines TRBV29-1 with TRBJ2-5, with D possibly matching TRBD1 (6 bases). The CDR3 extends over 12 amino acids. V lost 8 bases and J 2 bases, leaving 12 bases between the germline ends. Germline V gene sequence: CDR1 SQVTM, CDR2 ANQGSEA. The CDR3 sequence is CSHRQVQETQYF. Here the CDR3 DNA reads TGCAGCCACCGACAGGTACAAGAGACCCAGTACTTC.

This chain uses TRBV29-1 with TRBJ2-3; D unresolved. CDR3 length: 13 amino acids. Germline-derived CDR1 and CDR2 are SQVTM and ANQGSEA. The germline V and J ends were trimmed by 4 bases and 0 bases, with 8 bases remaining between them. The CDR3 protein is CSVGGLSTDTQYF. The CDR3 coding sequence is TGCAGCGTTGGGGGTCTCAGCACAGATACGCAGTATTTT.

This clone was found a few times. The DNA of the CDR3 is TGCAGTGCTAGAGCGGGAGATACGCAGTATTTT. This sequence encodes CSARAGDTQYF. The chain couples TRBV20-1 to TRBJ2-3; D is ambiguous. Germline assignment: CDR1 DFQATT and CDR2 SNEGSKA (reference sequence). The germline V and J ends were trimmed by 1 base and 5 bases, with 4 bases remaining between them. The CDR3 sequence is 11 residues long.

The V and J genes are TRBV7-9 and TRBJ2-1; tentative D call: TRBD2 (5 bases). Trimming left V 0 bases short and J 2 bases short, with 8 bases between. The CDR3 sequence is 15 residues long. Germline V gene lookup returns CDR1 SEHNR and CDR2 FQNEAQ (reference sequence). The CDR3 DNA follows: TGTGCCAGCAGCTTAGCGCGGGCCGCCTACAATGAGCAGTTCTTC. Protein: CASSLARAAYNEQFF.

This chain links TRBV5-6 with TRBJ1-2; the match to TRBD1 covers 7 bases. With 5 bases clipped from V and 8 bases from J, the junction kept 9 bases outside the gene matches. CDR1 is SGHDT and CDR2 is YYEEEE in the germline V gene. The CDR3 loop spans 13 amino acids. The CDR3 DNA reads TGTGCCAGCAGGCCGACAGGGAGATACGGCTACACCTTC. Its protein is CASRPTGRYGYTF.

The chain carries TRBV5-6 and TRBJ2-7; tentative D call: TRBD2 (6 bases). The V gene lost 2 bases and the J gene lost 3 bases, with 12 bases spanning the gap. The CDR3 has 14 residues. Germline CDR1 reads SGHDT; CDR2 reads YYEEEE. This CDR3 is CASSFGAGSYEQYF. CDR3 sequence (DNA): TGTGCCAGCAGCTTCGGTGCGGGAAGCTACGAGCAGTACTTC.

The V gene is TRBV10-1, the J gene TRBJ2-1, with a tentative D call TRBD2 (6 bases). CDR1 is WNHNN and CDR2 is SYGVQD in the germline V gene (reference sequence). This CDR3 comprises 14 residues. V lost 9 bases and J 7 bases, leaving 19 bases between the germline ends. CDR3 protein: CASSRGRPTNEQFF. CDR3 in DNA: TGCGCCAGTTCGCGGGGCCGACCGACGAATGAGCAGTTCTTC.

The chain links TRBV11-2 to TRBJ1-5; weak D call: TRBD1 (5 bases). The CDR3 contains 14 residues. V was cut by 4 bases and J by 7 bases, with 14 bases left in between. The germline CDR1 and CDR2 sequences are SGHAT and FQNNGV. The CDR3 coding sequence is TGTGCCAGCAGCTCGCAGGGAGGCAGGCAGCCCCAGCATTTT. Its protein is CASSSQGGRQPQHF.

The chain has TRBV6-5 and TRBJ2-3; D not certain. V lost 5 bases to trimming and J lost 0 bases, with 9 bases between them. Germline lookup yields CDR1 MNHEY and CDR2 SVGAGI. The CDR3 has 14 residues. The CDR3: CASSPRLSTDTQYF. The CDR3 DNA follows: TGTGCCAGCAGTCCCAGACTTAGCACAGATACGCAGTATTTT.

V gene TRBV7-9 combines with J gene TRBJ2-3; 8 bases agree with TRBD2. V trimming: 3 bases; J trimming: 2 bases; junction bases outside the gene matches: 4. Germline-derived CDR1 and CDR2 are SEHNR and FQNEAQ (reference sequence). CDR3 size: 15 residues. The CDR3 region has the DNA TGTGCCAGCAGCTTTGGAGCGGGAGACACAGATACGCAGTATTTT. This encodes CASSFGAGDTDTQYF. Using reference TRBV7-9 and TRBJ2-3 for the parts outside the CDR3, the full variable domain is DTGVSQNPRHKITKRGQNVTFRCDPISEHNRLYWYRQTLGQGPEFLTYFQNEAQLEKSRLLSDRFSAERPKGSFSTLEIQRTEQGDSAMYLCASSFGAGDTDTQYFGPGTRLTVL.

The V call is TRBV5-4, the J call TRBJ1-1, with 7 bases fitting TRBD1. The length of the CDR3 is 15 residues. Germline V gene lookup returns CDR1 SGHNT and CDR2 YYREEE (reference sequence). V lost 2 bases, J lost 7 bases, and 11 bases stayed unmatched. This chain's CDR3 is CASSLTRGTESEAFF. The DNA of the CDR3 is TGTGCCAGCAGCTTAACCCGAGGGACAGAAAGTGAAGCTTTCTTT.

The CDR3 sequence: CASSLTNGYGYTF. The CDR3 nucleotides read TGTGCCAGCAGCTTAACCAACGGCTATGGCTACACCTTC. This chain connects TRBV5-4 to TRBJ1-2; D gene unclear. Per germline, CDR1 SGHNT and CDR2 YYREEE (reference sequence). Trimming took off 2 bases at V and 4 bases at J, with 9 bases between the two ends. The CDR3 is made up of 13 amino acids.

This sequence joins TRBV29-1 and TRBJ1-1, with D unclear. The CDR3 loop spans 14 amino acids. Per the germline V gene, CDR1 is SQVTM and CDR2 is ANQGSEA. V was cut by 1 base and J by 4 bases, with 13 bases left in between. In DNA, the CDR3 is TGCAGCGTTGAAGGCGTAGGTGGTGGCACTGAAGCTTTCTTT. This gives the protein CSVEGVGGGTEAFF.

A word on this clone: A read error may produce the germline difference seen at one junction end. The V call is TRBV6-1, the J call TRBJ2-1, with TRBD2 matching 12 bases. CDR1 and CDR2 from the germline V gene are MNHNS and SASEGT. CDR3 length: 14 amino acids. CDR3 nucleotide sequence: TGTGCCACTCAAGGACTAGCGGGATACAGTGAGCAGTTCTTC. Its translation: CATQGLAGYSEQFF.

CDR3 DNA sequence: TGTGCCAGCAGCAGAATAGCGGGAGACTACAATGAGCAGTTCTTC. Its protein is CASSRIAGDYNEQFF. The rearrangement uses TRBV7-3 and TRBJ2-1; 9 bases fit TRBD2. The V segment lost 5 bases and the J segment 3 bases; nucleotides outside the gene matches: 5. The germline V gene encodes CDR1 SGHTA and CDR2 FQGTGA. This CDR3 comprises 15 residues.

The chain has TRBV5-8 and TRBJ1-2; no definite D call. V was clipped by 0 bases and J by 7 bases, with 7 bases between them. Germline lookup yields CDR1 SGHTS and CDR2 YDEGEE. The CDR3 runs 12 residues. DNA of the CDR3: TGTGCCAGCAGCTTGGCTACTGTTGGCTACACCTTC. As protein: CASSLATVGYTF. Drawing the rest from reference TRBV5-8 and TRBJ1-2, the complete variable domain is EAGVTQSPTHLIKTRGQQATLRCSPISGHTSVYWYQQALGLGLQFLLWYDEGEERNRGNFPPRFSGRQFPNYSSELNVNALELEDSALYLCASSLATVGYTFGSGTRLTVV.

J is TRBJ1-4 and V is TRBV29-1; TRBD1 might be the D (5 bases). The CDR3 has 13 amino acids. Germline V gives CDR1 SQVTM, CDR2 ANQGSEA. Trimming removed 7 bases from V and 9 bases from J, with 18 bases in between. CDR3 sequence (DNA): TGCAGCGCCTCCGGGACGGGGTCCAAAAAACTGTTTTTT. Its translation is CSASGTGSKKLFF.

The gene calls are TRBV7-2 and TRBJ2-5; no reliable D call. Trimming stripped 5 bases from V and 5 bases from J, with 12 bases between. The CDR3 extends over 13 amino acids. In germline, CDR1 is SGHTA, CDR2 FQGNSA. Here the CDR3 DNA reads TGTGCCAGCAGCCTCTCCCAGGTGGAGACCCAGTACTTC. Protein: CASSLSQVETQYF.

The V call is TRBV6-6, the J call TRBJ2-5; 8 positions match TRBD2. Germline assignment: CDR1 MNHNY and CDR2 SVGAGI (reference sequence). The V gene end was trimmed by 7 bases and the J gene end by 1 base; junction bases not matched to a gene: 2. CDR3 size: 13 residues. CDR3 nucleotide sequence: TGTGCCAGCAACGGGAGGGTCCAAGAGACCCAGTACTTC. This encodes CASNGRVQETQYF.

J is TRBJ2-1 and V is TRBV4-2; 13 bases agree with TRBD2. The CDR3 length is 18 residues. Germline trimming cut 5 bases from V and 4 bases from J; bases unmatched to any gene: 11. From germline, CDR1 is LGHNA and CDR2 YNFKEQ. The CDR3 protein is CASSSYGTSGTIYNEQFF. CDR3 DNA: TGTGCCAGCAGCTCGTATGGGACTAGCGGGACAATTTACAATGAGCAGTTCTTC.